The 21 T cell receptor beta chains below all came from one sample that was sequenced in a study of shared T cell receptors in the human thymus. The data were produced by immunoSEQ multiplex PCR, yet TCRdb's version contains in-frame clones alone and is incomplete. The sample lists about 500,000 clones, 70% to 80% occurring once. The sample also formed part of further work on human thymus T cells.

Material: thymocytes. The receptors originated from a boy younger than two with a congenital heart defect.

This clone appeared once. The chain uses TRBV9 and TRBJ2-3; 13 bases agree with TRBD2. The length of the CDR3 is 18 residues. V was pared by 2 bases and J by 0 bases, with 6 bases of the junction left unmatched. From germline, CDR1 is SGDLS and CDR2 YYNGEE. In DNA, the CDR3 is TGTGCCAGCAGCGTTGGTGGGACTAGCGGGACTAGCACAGATACGCAGTATTTT. Protein sequence: CASSVGGTSGTSTDTQYF.

The rearrangement uses TRBV5-6 and TRBJ2-5; TRBD1 might be the D (5 bases). With 3 bases removed from V and 2 bases from J, the gap between germline ends came to 11 bases. The CDR3 totals 14 residues. CDR1 is SGHDT, CDR2 YYEEEE, per germline. CDR3 residues: CASSSDSLQETQYF. The CDR3 DNA sequence: TGTGCCAGCAGCTCTGACAGCCTGCAAGAGACCCAGTACTTC.

This sequence joins TRBV30 and TRBJ2-3, with TRBD2 matching over 7 bases. The CDR3 totals 16 residues. With 2 bases clipped from V and 1 base from J, the junction kept 9 bases outside the gene matches. CDR1 and CDR2 from the germline V gene are GTSNPN and SVGIG (reference sequence). The CDR3 here is CAWSSPSRECTDTQYF. For the CDR3, the DNA is TGTGCCTGGAGTTCCCCTTCGCGGGAGTGCACAGATACGCAGTATTTT.

The chain employs TRBV4-1 and TRBJ2-7; 9 bases map to TRBD1. Germline V gene lookup returns CDR1 MGHRA and CDR2 YSYEKL. V gave up 3 bases and J gave up 2 bases; unmatched junction bases: 20. This CDR3 contains 20 residues. The CDR3 coding sequence is TGCGCCAGCAGCCATGCTCCGGGACAGGGTTCCCCAGGTGGGGCCTACGAGCAGTACTTC. It is translated as CASSHAPGQGSPGGAYEQYF.

The genes are TRBV6-5 and TRBJ2-3, with D unclear. The germline V and J ends were trimmed by 4 bases and 4 bases, with 12 bases remaining between them. The V gene's germline CDR1 is MNHEY and CDR2 SVGAGI. The CDR3 has 14 amino acids. The CDR3 reads CASSLAACPDTQYF. The CDR3 DNA reads as TGTGCCAGCAGTTTAGCAGCGTGCCCAGATACGCAGTATTTT.

The chain combines TRBV5-1 with TRBJ2-2, with 9 bases fitting TRBD1. Germline V CDR1 and CDR2: SGHRS, YFSETQ. The CDR3 has 16 residues. The V and J ends lost 4 bases and 1 base, in that order; junction bases with no gene match: 5. The CDR3 protein is CASSAGTGKNTGELFF. As DNA, the CDR3 is TGCGCCAGCAGCGCCGGGACAGGGAAGAACACCGGGGAGCTGTTTTTT.

V usage is TRBV30 and J usage is TRBJ2-1; the match to TRBD1 covers 7 bases. Germline values: CDR1 GTSNPN, CDR2 SVGIG (reference sequence). V lost 4 bases and J lost 4; bases outside the gene matches: 10. The CDR3 is made up of 15 amino acids. In DNA, the CDR3 is TGTGCCTGGATAAGGCCGGGACAGCCTTACAATGAGCAGTTCTTC. Its translation: CAWIRPGQPYNEQFF. Based on the CDR3 plus reference TRBV30 and TRBJ2-1, the full variable domain is SQTIHQWPATLVQPVGSPLSLECTVEGTSNPNLYWYRQAAGRGLQLLFYSVGIGQISSEVPQNLSASRPQDRQFILSSKKLLLSDSGFYLCAWIRPGQPYNEQFFGPGTRLTVL.

The V gene is TRBV6-1, the J gene TRBJ1-5; 12 bases agree with TRBD1. CDR1 is MNHNS and CDR2 is SASEGT in the germline V gene. The CDR3 runs to 18 residues. The V gene end was trimmed by 4 bases and the J gene end by 4 bases; junction bases not matched to a gene: 11. CDR3 nucleotides: TGTGCCAGCAGTGCGACCGGGACAGGGGGCTTTTCAAATCAGCCCCAGCATTTT. Amino acid sequence: CASSATGTGGFSNQPQHF.

J is TRBJ1-2 and V is TRBV7-2; 9 bases fit TRBD1. V trimming: 4 bases; J trimming: 2 bases; junction bases outside the gene matches: 2. Germline V lookup: CDR1 SGHTA, CDR2 FQGNSA. The CDR3 contains 14 residues. The CDR3 region is CASSYRGRNYGYTF. The CDR3 nucleotides are TGTGCCAGCAGCTACAGGGGGCGAAACTATGGCTACACCTTC.

V is TRBV19 and J is TRBJ2-7, with 7 bases matching TRBD2. Germline assignment: CDR1 LNHDA and CDR2 SQIVND (reference sequence). The CDR3 consists of 14 residues. Trimming removed 3 bases from V and 8 bases from J; junction bases left unmatched: 10. The CDR3 nucleotides read TGTGCCAGTAGTATGGGTTCGCGGGAGAGGAAGCAGTACTTC. This codes for CASSMGSRERKQYF.

The chain joins TRBV2 to TRBJ2-7; the match to TRBD2 covers 13 bases. Germline V gene data show CDR1 as SNHLY and CDR2 as FYNNEI. Unmatched junction bases numbered 8, after V lost 6 bases and J lost 0 bases. This CDR3 has 17 amino acids. CDR3 residues: CASRGGLAGEGSYEQYF. For the CDR3, the DNA is TGTGCCAGCAGGGGAGGACTAGCGGGAGAAGGCTCCTACGAGCAGTACTTC.

This chain joins TRBV27 and TRBJ2-3; 11 bases are shared with TRBD2. Germline assignment: CDR1 MNHEY and CDR2 SMNVEV (reference sequence). The V gene end was trimmed by 5 bases and the J gene end by 6 bases; junction bases not matched to a gene: 7. The CDR3 loop spans 15 amino acids. The CDR3, as DNA: TGTGCCAGCAGTCGAACTAGCGGGAGCGTGGATACGCAGTATTTT. Amino acids: CASSRTSGSVDTQYF.

This chain connects TRBV28 to TRBJ2-1, with 9 bases identical to TRBD1. The CDR3 has 17 residues. Germline values: CDR1 MDHEN, CDR2 SYDVKM. V lost 0 bases, J lost 5 bases, and 8 bases stayed unmatched. The DNA of the CDR3 is TGTGCCAGCAGTTTATGTAAGGGACAGGGAGGGAACAATGAGCAGTTCTTC. Encoded protein: CASSLCKGQGGNNEQFF.

The V call is TRBV5-6, the J call TRBJ2-1; 15 bases are shared with TRBD2. Germline CDR1 is SGHDT and CDR2 is YYEEEE. Germline trimming cut 3 bases from V and 8 bases from J; bases unmatched to any gene: 3. The CDR3 is made up of 15 amino acids. CDR3 sequence reads: CASSSGLAGGYEQFF. CDR3 sequence (DNA): TGTGCCAGCAGCTCGGGACTAGCGGGAGGTTATGAGCAGTTCTTC.

The chain recombines TRBV28 with TRBJ2-3; the match to TRBD2 covers 8 bases. This CDR3 comprises 17 residues. The ends lost 3 bases at V and 2 bases at J; junction bases unmatched: 10. CDR1 and CDR2 (germline): MDHEN, SYDVKM. CDR3 sequence: CASSFPARAGVTDTQYF. Here the CDR3 DNA reads TGTGCCAGCAGTTTCCCAGCGAGAGCGGGAGTCACAGATACGCAGTATTTT.

This chain joins TRBV9 and TRBJ2-5; maybe TRBD1 (5 bases). The CDR3 runs to 15 residues. Per the germline V gene, CDR1 is SGDLS and CDR2 is YYNGEE. The V end was cut by 4 bases, the J end by 4 bases, with 17 bases between. The DNA for the CDR3 is TGTGCCAGCAGCTCGCAATGGGGCGGTGGAGAGACCCAGTACTTC. Its translation is CASSSQWGGGETQYF.

V gene TRBV7-9 combines with J gene TRBJ1-4; D gene uncertain. The germline V gene encodes CDR1 SEHNR and CDR2 FQNEAQ (reference sequence). The CDR3 contains 17 residues. Between the trimmed V and J ends, which lost 5 bases and 0 bases, there was a span of 16 bases. The CDR3 protein is CASSSKGGPATNEKLFF. DNA of the CDR3: TGTGCCAGCAGCAGTAAAGGAGGACCTGCAACTAATGAAAAACTGTTTTTT.

This chain links TRBV7-6 with TRBJ2-5; 11 bases line up with TRBD2. The V and J ends lost 6 bases and 5 bases, in that order; junction bases with no gene match: 17. From germline, CDR1 is SGHVS and CDR2 FNYEAQ. The CDR3 consists of 18 residues. CDR3 protein: CASRREGGSGRGPETQYF. CDR3 nucleotide sequence: TGTGCCAGCAGACGGGAAGGGGGTAGCGGGAGGGGGCCCGAGACCCAGTACTTC. Full variable domain (rest looked up from reference TRBV7-6 and TRBJ2-5): GAGVSQSPRYKVTKRGQDVALRCDPISGHVSLYWYRQALGQGPEFLTYFNYEAQQDKSGLPNDRFSAERPEGSISTLTIQRTEQRDSAMYRCASRREGGSGRGPETQYFGPGTRLLVL.

The chain is built from TRBV25-1 and TRBJ1-3; D remains unclear. This CDR3 has 16 amino acids. Trimming took off 1 base at V and 0 bases at J, with 10 bases between the two ends. Germline V gene sequence: CDR1 MGHDK, CDR2 SYGVNS. CDR3 in DNA: TGTGCCAGCAGTGAATTTAAGAGAACCTCTGGAAACACCATATATTTT. Its translation is CASSEFKRTSGNTIYF.

This chain links TRBV7-2 with TRBJ2-5; 8 nucleotides agree with TRBD2. The trim removed 4 bases at V and 5 bases at J, leaving 9 bases unmatched. There are 15 residues in the CDR3. Looked up from germline, CDR1 is SGHTA and CDR2 is FQGNSA. CDR3 nucleotide sequence: TGTGCCAGCAGCTCCCAGCGGGAGAGAGTGGAGACCCAGTACTTC. Residues: CASSSQRERVETQYF.

This chain uses TRBV2 with TRBJ1-1, with 7 bases matching TRBD1. The junction had 6 bases not matched to a gene; V was cut back by 4 bases and J by 4 bases. This CDR3 contains 14 residues. Germline-derived CDR1 and CDR2 are SNHLY and FYNNEI. The CDR3 sequence: CASSAGQKGTEAFF. CDR3 bases: TGTGCCAGCAGTGCGGGACAGAAGGGCACTGAAGCTTTCTTT. Using reference TRBV2 and TRBJ1-1 for the parts outside the CDR3, the full variable domain is EPEVTQTPSHQVTQMGQEVILRCVPISNHLYFYWYRQILGQKVEFLVSFYNNEISEKSEIFDDQFSVERPDGSNFTLKIRSTKLEDSAMYFCASSAGQKGTEAFFGQGTRLTVV.